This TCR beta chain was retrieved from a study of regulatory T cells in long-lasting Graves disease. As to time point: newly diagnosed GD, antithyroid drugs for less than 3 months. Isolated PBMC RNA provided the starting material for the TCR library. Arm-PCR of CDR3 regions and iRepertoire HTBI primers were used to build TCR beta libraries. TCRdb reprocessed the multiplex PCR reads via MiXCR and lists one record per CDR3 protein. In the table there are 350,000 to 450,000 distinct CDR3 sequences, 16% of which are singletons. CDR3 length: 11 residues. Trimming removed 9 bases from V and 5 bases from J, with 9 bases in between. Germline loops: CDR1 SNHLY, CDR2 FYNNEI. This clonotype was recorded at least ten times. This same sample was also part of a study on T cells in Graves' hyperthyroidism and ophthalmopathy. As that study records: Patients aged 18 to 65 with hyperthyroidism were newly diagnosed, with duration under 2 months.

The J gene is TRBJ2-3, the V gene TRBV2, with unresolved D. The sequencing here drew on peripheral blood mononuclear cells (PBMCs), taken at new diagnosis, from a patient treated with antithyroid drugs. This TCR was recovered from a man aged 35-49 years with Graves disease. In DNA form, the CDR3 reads TGTGCCAGTAATTTAGGAGATACGCAGTATTTT. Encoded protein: CASNLGDTQYF.